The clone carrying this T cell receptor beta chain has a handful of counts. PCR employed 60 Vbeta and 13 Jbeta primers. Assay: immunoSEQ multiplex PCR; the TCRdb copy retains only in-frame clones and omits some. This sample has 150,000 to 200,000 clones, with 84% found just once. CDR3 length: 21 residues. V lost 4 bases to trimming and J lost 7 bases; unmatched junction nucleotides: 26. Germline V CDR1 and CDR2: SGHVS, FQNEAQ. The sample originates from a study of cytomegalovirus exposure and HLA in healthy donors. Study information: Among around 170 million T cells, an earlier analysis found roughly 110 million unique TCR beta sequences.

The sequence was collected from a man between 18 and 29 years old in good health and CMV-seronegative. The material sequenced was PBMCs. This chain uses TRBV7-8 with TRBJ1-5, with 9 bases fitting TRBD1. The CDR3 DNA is TGTGCCAGCAGCTCCGGGACAGGGCTGTTTGGGGGACGACAGATCTGGCAGCCCCAGCATTTT. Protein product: CASSSGTGLFGGRQIWQPQHF. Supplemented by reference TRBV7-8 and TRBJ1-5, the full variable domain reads GAGVSQSPRYKVAKRGQDVALRCDPISGHVSLFWYQQALGQGPEFLTYFQNEAQLDKSGLPSDRFFAERPEGSVSTLKIQRTQQEDSAVYLCASSSGTGLFGGRQIWQPQHFGDGTRLSIL.